This TCR beta chain is drawn from a study of cytomegalovirus exposure and HLA in healthy donors. In regard to this clone: Antigen: not known.

Study outcomes and limitations: Later analysis suggested most CMV-associated TCR beta chains were HLA-restricted. The study put 150 or so TCR beta chains on its list as cytomegalovirus-associated. In an earlier analysis, in 540 or so donors, most V segments appeared productive either ~87% or ~30% of the time.

The CDR3 length is 14 residues. The V gene's germline CDR1 is SGHDT and CDR2 YYEEEE. Losses at the gene ends were 1 base for V and 7 bases for J; bases not matched to a gene: 7. The PCR made use of 60 Vbeta and 13 Jbeta primers. Profiling relied on immunoSEQ multiplex PCR, and the TCRdb table lists in-frame clones only, not all of them. The sample features 200,000 to 250,000 clones, with 1.1% in its top ten. The TCR sequence derives from a girl aged 2 to 10 in good health and CMV-seropositive. Sequencing was done on a sample of PBMCs. The chain couples TRBV5-6 to TRBJ1-1, with 7 bases identical to TRBD1. The DNA of the CDR3 is TGTGCCAGCAGCTTGTTAGGGGGCACGTTTGAAGCTTTCTTT. Translated, it gives CASSLLGGTFEAFF.